A selection of T cell receptor beta chains follows, all from one sample in a study of cytomegalovirus exposure and HLA in healthy donors. Assay used: immunoSEQ multiplex PCR; TCRdb lists only in-frame clones, some missing. The sample yields fewer than 250,000 clones, less than 85% seen once. Sequences were obtained from PBMCs. The receptors were gathered from a young man in good health and CMV-seropositive. The CDR3 runs from the conserved cysteine through the conserved F or W. Each record gives: D gene, J gene, clone size, V gene, CDR3 DNA, CDR3 protein. The D gene is left open where the match is weak. Clone size is not always given. Where it is, it says once, few, many or a class for expanded clones.

D gene: TRBD1
J gene: TRBJ2-2
clone size: NA
V gene: TRBV11-3
CDR3 DNA: TGTGCCAGCAGCTCCCGGACGGGACAGGGGGGCACCGGGGAGCTGTTTTTT
CDR3 protein: CASSSRTGQGGTGELFF

D gene: NA
J gene: TRBJ1-1
clone size: NA
V gene: TRBV5-6
CDR3 DNA: TGTGCCAGCAGCTTGGAAATCTCCACTGAAGCTTTCTTT
CDR3 protein: CASSLEISTEAFF

D gene: NA
J gene: TRBJ2-5
clone size: few
V gene: TRBV28
CDR3 DNA: TGTGCCAGCAGTTTACAGGGCATAGAGACCCAGTACTTC
CDR3 protein: CASSLQGIETQYF

D gene: NA
J gene: TRBJ2-1
clone size: many
V gene: TRBV28
CDR3 DNA: TGTGCCAGCAGCACCGACAGAGACTCCTACAATGAGCAGTTCTTC
CDR3 protein: CASSTDRDSYNEQFF

D gene: NA
J gene: TRBJ2-7
clone size: NA
V gene: TRBV28
CDR3 DNA: TGTGCCAGCAGTCGTATCTACGAGCAGTACTTC
CDR3 protein: CASSRIYEQYF

D gene: NA
J gene: TRBJ1-4
clone size: NA
V gene: TRBV6-1
CDR3 DNA: TGTGCCACCATTGGGGCGGCTAATGAAAAACTGTTTTTT
CDR3 protein: CATIGAANEKLFF

D gene: TRBD1
J gene: TRBJ2-7
clone size: few
V gene: TRBV25-1
CDR3 DNA: TGTGCCAGCAGTGAGGACAGGCGATCCTACGAGCAGTACTTC
CDR3 protein: CASSEDRRSYEQYF

D gene: TRBD2
J gene: TRBJ2-3
clone size: NA
V gene: TRBV9
CDR3 DNA: TGTGCCAGCAGCTTCGGGGGGGGGTCGGATACGCAGTATTTT
CDR3 protein: CASSFGGGSDTQYF

D gene: NA
J gene: TRBJ2-7
clone size: NA
V gene: TRBV4-2
CDR3 DNA: TGTGCCAGCAGCCAAGACCCCTACGAGCAGTACTTC
CDR3 protein: CASSQDPYEQYF

D gene: NA
J gene: TRBJ2-7
clone size: NA
V gene: TRBV30
CDR3 DNA: TGTGCCTGGAGTTCGTTATCTTACGAGCAGTACTTC
CDR3 protein: CAWSSLSYEQYF

D gene: TRBD2
J gene: TRBJ2-7
clone size: NA
V gene: TRBV18
CDR3 DNA: TGTGCCAGCTCACCATCGGGACTAGCGGGGTTGCTCTCCTACGAGCAGTACTTC
CDR3 protein: CASSPSGLAGLLSYEQYF

D gene: NA
J gene: TRBJ2-1
clone size: NA
V gene: TRBV4-1
CDR3 DNA: TGCGCCAGCAGCCAAGGTCGGGTGAATGAGCAGTTCTTC
CDR3 protein: CASSQGRVNEQFF

D gene: TRBD1
J gene: TRBJ1-2
clone size: NA
V gene: TRBV10-3
CDR3 DNA: TGTGCCATCAGTGGCCCCGGACAGGGTGTGAATGGCTACACCTTC
CDR3 protein: CAISGPGQGVNGYTF

D gene: NA
J gene: TRBJ2-7
clone size: NA
V gene: TRBV10-3
CDR3 DNA: TGTGCCATCAGTCCCCCACCGGGCGCGGGTGAGCAGTACTTC
CDR3 protein: CAISPPPGAGEQYF

D gene: NA
J gene: TRBJ1-2
clone size: NA
V gene: TRBV4-3
CDR3 DNA: TGCGCCAGCAGCCAAGATCAGAGGGGGTCGAACTATGGCTACACCTTC
CDR3 protein: CASSQDQRGSNYGYTF

D gene: NA
J gene: TRBJ2-5
clone size: NA
V gene: TRBV7-2
CDR3 DNA: TGTGCCAGCAGGAGGCAAGAGACCCAGTACTTC
CDR3 protein: CASRRQETQYF

D gene: TRBD1
J gene: TRBJ2-7
clone size: NA
V gene: TRBV5-1
CDR3 DNA: TGCGCCAGCAGTTCCACTGGGACAGGGGCAGAGTCGCAGTACTTC
CDR3 protein: CASSSTGTGAESQYF

D gene: TRBD1
J gene: TRBJ1-6
clone size: NA
V gene: TRBV18
CDR3 DNA: TGTGCCAGCTCACCGGACAGGGGACTCTATAATTCACCCCTCCACTTT
CDR3 protein: CASSPDRGLYNSPLHF

D gene: TRBD1
J gene: TRBJ2-3
clone size: NA
V gene: TRBV28
CDR3 DNA: TGTGCCAGCAGTTCGCTGGACAGGGGGGGGACAGATACGCAGTATTTT
CDR3 protein: CASSSLDRGGTDTQYF

D gene: NA
J gene: TRBJ2-5
clone size: NA
V gene: TRBV7-9
CDR3 DNA: TGTGCCAGCAGCTTAGACGCGTACCAAGAGACCCAGTACTTC
CDR3 protein: CASSLDAYQETQYF

D gene: TRBD1
J gene: TRBJ2-7
clone size: NA
V gene: TRBV5-1
CDR3 DNA: TGCGCCAGCAGCTCAGGACAGGGTACCTACGAGCAGTACTTC
CDR3 protein: CASSSGQGTYEQYF

D gene: NA
J gene: TRBJ2-5
clone size: NA
V gene: TRBV21-1
CDR3 DNA: TGTGCCAGCAGCATCGTTCCCCGGGGCCAAGAGACCCAGTACTTC
CDR3 protein: CASSIVPRGQETQYF

D gene: NA
J gene: TRBJ2-2
clone size: NA
V gene: TRBV5-5
CDR3 DNA: TGTGCCAGCAGCTTGGCCAAGGGACAGAACACCGGGGAGCTGTTTTTT
CDR3 protein: CASSLAKGQNTGELFF

D gene: TRBD1
J gene: TRBJ1-6
clone size: NA
V gene: TRBV19
CDR3 DNA: TGTGCCAGTAGTCATGAAAATCCGTGGACAGGGGGAGGTAATTCACCCCTCCACTTT
CDR3 protein: CASSHENPWTGGGNSPLHF

D gene: TRBD1
J gene: TRBJ2-1
clone size: NA
V gene: TRBV7-3
CDR3 DNA: TGTGCCAGCAGCCCCAGACAGGGGGCTAATGAGCAGTTCTTC
CDR3 protein: CASSPRQGANEQFF

D gene: TRBD2
J gene: TRBJ2-4
clone size: NA
V gene: TRBV2
CDR3 DNA: TGTGCCAGCAGTGAACTAAGCGGGAGGGCCCTCAACATTCAGTACTTC
CDR3 protein: CASSELSGRALNIQYF

D gene: TRBD2
J gene: TRBJ2-5
clone size: NA
V gene: TRBV25-1
CDR3 DNA: TGTGCCAGCACCCCTCTAGCGGGAGGGCCCGCGGCCCAGTACTTC
CDR3 protein: CASTPLAGGPAAQYF

D gene: NA
J gene: TRBJ1-2
clone size: few
V gene: TRBV7-9
CDR3 DNA: TGTGCCAGCAGCTCCCAATTCGGACCGACCGGGATCTATGGCTACACCTTC
CDR3 protein: CASSSQFGPTGIYGYTF

D gene: TRBD1
J gene: TRBJ1-1
clone size: NA
V gene: TRBV6-6
CDR3 DNA: TGTGCCAGCAGTCCCGCCTTTTCCCAGGGGGGTGAAGCTTTCTTT
CDR3 protein: CASSPAFSQGGEAFF

D gene: NA
J gene: TRBJ2-3
clone size: few
V gene: TRBV19
CDR3 DNA: TGTGCCAGTAGTAATCAGGGATTCCGCACAGATACGCAGTATTTT
CDR3 protein: CASSNQGFRTDTQYF

D gene: TRBD1
J gene: TRBJ2-3
clone size: NA
V gene: TRBV5-1
CDR3 DNA: TGCGCCAGCAGCGGGGGACAGGACTCGGATACGCAGTATTTT
CDR3 protein: CASSGGQDSDTQYF

D gene: TRBD2
J gene: TRBJ2-5
clone size: NA
V gene: TRBV5-4
CDR3 DNA: TGTGCCAGCAGCGTGACTAGCGGGGCGGGAGAGACCCAGTACTTC
CDR3 protein: CASSVTSGAGETQYF

D gene: TRBD2
J gene: TRBJ2-2
clone size: NA
V gene: TRBV7-2
CDR3 DNA: TGTGCCAGCAGCTCCGGACTAGCGGGGCCCAACACCGGGGAGCTGTTTTTT
CDR3 protein: CASSSGLAGPNTGELFF

D gene: TRBD1
J gene: TRBJ1-1
clone size: NA
V gene: TRBV11-1
CDR3 DNA: TGTGCCAGCAGCTTACCGGGACAGGGAGGCACTGAAGCTTTCTTT
CDR3 protein: CASSLPGQGGTEAFF

D gene: NA
J gene: TRBJ1-3
clone size: once
V gene: TRBV5-1
CDR3 DNA: TGCGCCAGCAGCACAACCCTTGGAAACACCATATATTTT
CDR3 protein: CASSTTLGNTIYF

D gene: NA
J gene: TRBJ2-1
clone size: NA
V gene: TRBV9
CDR3 DNA: TGTGCCAGCAGCGTAGCTACTAGAGGCAGTGAGCAGTTCTTC
CDR3 protein: CASSVATRGSEQFF

D gene: NA
J gene: TRBJ1-1
clone size: NA
V gene: TRBV11-2
CDR3 DNA: TGTGCCAGCAGAAGAGGGGGAAACACTGAAGCTTTCTTT
CDR3 protein: CASRRGGNTEAFF

D gene: NA
J gene: TRBJ1-1
clone size: NA
V gene: TRBV5-6
CDR3 DNA: TGTGCCAGCAGCTTAGAGGGCCTGAACACTGAAGCTTTCTTT
CDR3 protein: CASSLEGLNTEAFF

D gene: TRBD1
J gene: TRBJ2-5
clone size: NA
V gene: TRBV7-9
CDR3 DNA: TGTGCCAGCAGCTCCCCGGGACAGGGGTTAGCGACCCAGTACTTC
CDR3 protein: CASSSPGQGLATQYF

D gene: TRBD1
J gene: TRBJ2-4
clone size: NA
V gene: TRBV30
CDR3 DNA: TGTGCCTGGAGTCACGGACAGGGGGGTCCAAACATTCAGTACTTC
CDR3 protein: CAWSHGQGGPNIQYF

D gene: NA
J gene: TRBJ2-7
clone size: few
V gene: TRBV18
CDR3 DNA: TGTGCCAGCTCACCGGACAGTAGCTCCTACGAGCAGTACTTC
CDR3 protein: CASSPDSSSYEQYF

D gene: TRBD2
J gene: TRBJ2-3
clone size: NA
V gene: TRBV7-9
CDR3 DNA: TGTGCCAGCAGCTTTCTAGCGGGAGTAGGAGATACGCAGTATTTT
CDR3 protein: CASSFLAGVGDTQYF

D gene: NA
J gene: TRBJ1-4
clone size: NA
V gene: TRBV11-3
CDR3 DNA: TGTGCCAGCAGCCCAGGGGCCGTAACTAATGAAAAACTGTTTTTT
CDR3 protein: CASSPGAVTNEKLFF

D gene: NA
J gene: TRBJ2-7
clone size: NA
V gene: TRBV19
CDR3 DNA: TGTGCCAGTAGTGCCGGGACGGGACACTACGAGCAGTACTTC
CDR3 protein: CASSAGTGHYEQYF

D gene: TRBD2
J gene: TRBJ2-7
clone size: NA
V gene: TRBV6-5
CDR3 DNA: TGTGCCAGCAGCCCTTCGGGACTAGCAGGCGAGCAGTACTTC
CDR3 protein: CASSPSGLAGEQYF

D gene: NA
J gene: TRBJ2-1
clone size: once
V gene: TRBV19
CDR3 DNA: TGTGCCAGTAGTATAGATCGGGGGAGCAATGAGCAGTTCTTC
CDR3 protein: CASSIDRGSNEQFF

D gene: TRBD1
J gene: TRBJ1-5
clone size: NA
V gene: TRBV2
CDR3 DNA: TGTGCCAGCGAAACTGACAGGGGCAATCAGCCCCAGCATTTT
CDR3 protein: CASETDRGNQPQHF

D gene: NA
J gene: TRBJ1-4
clone size: NA
V gene: TRBV4-3
CDR3 DNA: TGCGCCAGCAGCCCGGTTCCCTCGCAGGGTTCCGAAAAACTGTTTTTT
CDR3 protein: CASSPVPSQGSEKLFF

D gene: NA
J gene: TRBJ2-7
clone size: NA
V gene: TRBV7-9
CDR3 DNA: TGTGCCAGCAGCTTAGGGGGGGGGCTGGGGGTTACCTACGAGCAGTACTTC
CDR3 protein: CASSLGGGLGVTYEQYF

D gene: TRBD1
J gene: TRBJ1-3
clone size: NA
V gene: TRBV11-2
CDR3 DNA: TGTGCCAGCAAGACAGGGATCTCTGGAAACACCATATATTTT
CDR3 protein: CASKTGISGNTIYF

D gene: NA
J gene: TRBJ1-2
clone size: NA
V gene: TRBV7-9
CDR3 DNA: TGTGCCAGCAGCTTAGGCAGTGGAGACTATGGCTACACCTTC
CDR3 protein: CASSLGSGDYGYTF

D gene: TRBD1
J gene: TRBJ1-1
clone size: once
V gene: TRBV27
CDR3 DNA: TGTGCCAGCACCCGGACACAGGGGCTAGGGACTGAAGCTTTCTTT
CDR3 protein: CASTRTQGLGTEAFF

D gene: TRBD2
J gene: TRBJ2-2
clone size: few
V gene: TRBV13
CDR3 DNA: TGTGCCAGCAGCTTAGGTGGCGGGGGGGCCACCGGGGAGCTGTTTTTT
CDR3 protein: CASSLGGGGATGELFF

D gene: TRBD2
J gene: TRBJ2-7
clone size: NA
V gene: TRBV19
CDR3 DNA: TGTGCCAGTAGTAGAGTTACTAGCGGGAGGTACGAGCAGTACTTC
CDR3 protein: CASSRVTSGRYEQYF